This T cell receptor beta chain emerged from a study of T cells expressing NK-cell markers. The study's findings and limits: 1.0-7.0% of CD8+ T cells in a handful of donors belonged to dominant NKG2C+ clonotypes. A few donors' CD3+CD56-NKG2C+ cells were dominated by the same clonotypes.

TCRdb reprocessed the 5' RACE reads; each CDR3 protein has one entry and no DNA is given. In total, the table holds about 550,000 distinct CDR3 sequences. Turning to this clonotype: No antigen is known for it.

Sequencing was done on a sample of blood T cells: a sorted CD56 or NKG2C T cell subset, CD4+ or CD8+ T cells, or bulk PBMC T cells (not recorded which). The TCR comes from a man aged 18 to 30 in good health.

CDR3 region: CASSVVQALQETQYF. The chain uses TRBV7-9 and TRBJ2-5. Germline V gives CDR1 SEHNR, CDR2 FQNEAQ (reference sequence). This CDR3 spans 15 amino acids.